The 17 T cell receptor beta chains reported below all come from one sample, sequenced in a study of cytomegalovirus exposure and HLA in healthy donors. The assay was immunoSEQ multiplex PCR, and TCRdb's table has in-frame clones only and misses some. The sample has over 150,000 clones; roughly nine tenths are singletons. Material for sequencing was PBMCs. The receptor source for this set is a woman aged 25-40 years in good health and CMV-seronegative.

This clone has a handful of counts. V gene TRBV2 combines with J gene TRBJ1-3; D is unresolved. The V and J ends lost 8 bases and 0 bases respectively, with 5 bases between them. The CDR3 extends over 12 amino acids. Germline CDR1 and CDR2: SNHLY and FYNNEI. CDR3 sequence (DNA): TGTGCCAGCGGATCCTCTGGAAACACCATATATTTT. Protein sequence: CASGSSGNTIYF.

This clone was counted a single time. The rearrangement links TRBV12-5 to TRBJ2-7; D could derive from TRBD1 or TRBD2 (5 bases each). Germline V gene sequence: CDR1 LGHNT, CDR2 FRNRAP. V was trimmed by 9 bases and J by 7 bases, leaving 19 bases between them. CDR3 length: 13 residues. The CDR3 spells CASQEGPWGEQYF. DNA of the CDR3: TGTGCTAGCCAAGAGGGACCCTGGGGGGAGCAGTACTTC.

This clone was detected only once. CDR3: CASTPSFGERGIDYEQYF. In DNA form, the CDR3 reads TGTGCCAGCACTCCATCTTTCGGGGAGCGGGGGATCGACTACGAGCAGTACTTC. The chain links TRBV27 to TRBJ2-7; 8 bases fit TRBD2. CDR1 and CDR2 (germline): MNHEY, SMNVEV (reference sequence). The CDR3 sequence is 18 residues long. With V trimmed by 7 bases and J by 3 bases, 20 bases remained unmatched.

This chain connects TRBV18 to TRBJ1-2; D is ambiguous. Germline V gene data show CDR1 as KGHSH and CDR2 as LQKENI. The V end was cut by 3 bases, the J end by 3 bases, with 14 bases between. CDR3 length: 15 amino acids. The chain's CDR3 is CASSPSGSADYGYTF. DNA of the CDR3: TGTGCCAGCTCACCTTCGGGGTCGGCGGACTATGGCTACACCTTC.

The chain carries TRBV9 and TRBJ2-2; TRBD2 matches 12 bases. The CDR3 length is 18 residues. Germline V gene lookup returns CDR1 SGDLS and CDR2 YYNGEE. The V gene end was trimmed by 4 bases and the J gene end by 4 bases; junction bases not matched to a gene: 11. In nucleotides, the CDR3 is TGTGCCAGCAGCCCCGGACTAGCGGGAAGGGCTAGCACCGGGGAGCTGTTTTTT. Translating it yields CASSPGLAGRASTGELFF.

The gene calls are TRBV6-5 and TRBJ1-1, with D hard to call. This CDR3 is built from 13 residues. Trimming removed 2 bases at V and 8 bases at J, with 12 bases between. The germline V gene has CDR1 MNHEY and CDR2 SVGAGI. This chain's CDR3 is CASSYGGYGEAFF. The CDR3 DNA follows: TGTGCCAGCAGTTACGGCGGATACGGCGAAGCTTTCTTT.

This clone was detected once. The rearrangement links TRBV18 to TRBJ2-7; D unresolved. Germline V gives CDR1 KGHSH, CDR2 LQKENI. The V gene lost 6 bases and the J gene lost 4 bases, with 25 bases spanning the gap. The CDR3 totals 17 residues. Here the CDR3 DNA reads TGTGCCAGCTCTCAATCAAAGGGCGGTGGTTTGGGATACGAGCAGTACTTC. It yields the protein CASSQSKGGGLGYEQYF.

The chain uses TRBV5-6 and TRBJ2-7; 7 positions match TRBD1. Germline trimming cut 1 base from V and 2 bases from J; bases unmatched to any gene: 6. This CDR3 has 15 residues. Germline assignment: CDR1 SGHDT and CDR2 YYEEEE. The CDR3 region is CASSLYVGTAYEQYF. CDR3 DNA sequence: TGTGCCAGCAGCTTGTATGTTGGGACAGCCTACGAGCAGTACTTC.

The rearrangement uses TRBV28 and TRBJ2-7; D may be TRBD1 (6 bases). The germline V gene encodes CDR1 MDHEN and CDR2 SYDVKM. Trimming pared 8 bases from V and 1 base from J, leaving 12 bases between. The CDR3 length is 13 residues. CDR3 DNA: TGTGCCAGCCAGACAGGAAAATCCTACGAGCAGTACTTC. Amino acids: CASQTGKSYEQYF. Using reference TRBV28 and TRBJ2-7 for the parts outside the CDR3, the full variable domain is DVKVTQSSRYLVKRTGEKVFLECVQDMDHENMFWYRQDPGLGLRLIYFSYDVKMKEKGDIPEGYSVSREKKERFSLILESASTNQTSMYLCASQTGKSYEQYFGPGTRLTVT.

The chain is built from TRBV11-2 and TRBJ2-7; unclear D gene. The germline V and J ends were trimmed by 5 bases and 3 bases, with 11 bases remaining between them. Germline assignment: CDR1 SGHAT and CDR2 FQNNGV. The CDR3 runs 13 residues. The CDR3: CASSPRKGYEQYF. The CDR3 bases are TGTGCCAGCAGCCCACGGAAGGGCTACGAGCAGTACTTC.

In nucleotides, the CDR3 is TGCGCCAGCCGGGGCAGCAACCCGGTCCAGCCCCAGCATTTT. Protein: CASRGSNPVQPQHF. The rearrangement joins TRBV10-2 to TRBJ1-5, with TRBD1 as a possible D gene (5 bases). The CDR3 consists of 14 residues. V dropped 8 bases and J dropped 7 bases, with 18 bases sitting between them. Germline CDR1 is WSHSY and CDR2 is SAAADI.

The chain carries TRBV7-2 and TRBJ2-7; 10 bases map to TRBD2. This CDR3 contains 15 residues. V lost 5 bases to trimming and J lost 1 base; unmatched junction nucleotides: 5. Per germline, CDR1 SGHTA and CDR2 FQGNSA. In DNA form, the CDR3 reads TGTGCCAGCAGCACCATTAGCGGGAGGTCCTACGAGCAGTACTTC. It specifies CASSTISGRSYEQYF.

CDR3 nucleotide sequence: TGCGCCAGCAGCCAAGATAAGGGGACCGTGATCCACTTT. It translates to CASSQDKGTVIHF. The rearrangement joins TRBV4-1 to TRBJ1-6; D might be TRBD1 (5 bases). V shed 0 bases and J shed 17 bases, with 14 bases lying between them. Per the germline V gene, CDR1 is MGHRA and CDR2 is YSYEKL. This CDR3 region has 13 residues.

The gene calls are TRBV2 and TRBJ2-7; 7 positions match TRBD1. V was clipped by 5 bases and J by 0 bases; unmatched bases: 4. CDR3 size: 14 residues. Germline-derived CDR1 and CDR2 are SNHLY and FYNNEI. CDR3 DNA: TGTGCCAGCAGTAATACAGGGGTCTCCTACGAGCAGTACTTC. It encodes CASSNTGVSYEQYF.

This clone was counted once. The chain recombines TRBV6-5 with TRBJ1-2; 8 bases agree with TRBD1. The CDR3 is 14 residues long. Losses at the gene ends were 5 bases for V and 7 bases for J; bases not matched to a gene: 9. Germline V gene sequence: CDR1 MNHEY, CDR2 SVGAGI. The CDR3 loop reads CASSPRDRIGGYTF. The CDR3, as DNA: TGTGCCAGCAGTCCGCGGGACAGGATCGGTGGCTACACCTTC.

The chain is built from TRBV5-1 and TRBJ1-1; maybe TRBD1 (5 bases). V was pared by 4 bases and J by 0 bases, with 10 bases between. In germline, CDR1 is SGHRS, CDR2 YFSETQ. This CDR3 comprises 14 residues. Written as DNA, the CDR3 is TGCGCCAGCAGCCGACAGAATATGAACACTGAAGCTTTCTTT. This sequence encodes CASSRQNMNTEAFF.

The chain carries TRBV2 and TRBJ2-1; 7 nucleotides match TRBD1. This CDR3 has 15 residues. V lost 6 bases and J lost 4; bases outside the gene matches: 9. Per germline, CDR1 SNHLY and CDR2 FYNNEI. CDR3 nucleotides: TGTGCCAGCAGGAACAGGGGATTCGCGTACAATGAGCAGTTCTTC. As protein: CASRNRGFAYNEQFF.